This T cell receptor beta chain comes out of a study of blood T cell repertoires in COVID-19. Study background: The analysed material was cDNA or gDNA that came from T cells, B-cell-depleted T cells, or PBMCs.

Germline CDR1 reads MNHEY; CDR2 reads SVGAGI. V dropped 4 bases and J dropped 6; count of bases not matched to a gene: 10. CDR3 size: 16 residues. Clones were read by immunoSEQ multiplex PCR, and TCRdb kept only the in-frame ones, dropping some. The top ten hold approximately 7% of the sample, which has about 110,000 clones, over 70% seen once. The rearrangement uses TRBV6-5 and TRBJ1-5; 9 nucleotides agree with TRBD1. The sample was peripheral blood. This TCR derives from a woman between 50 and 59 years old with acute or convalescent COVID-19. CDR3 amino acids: CASSSSGTGISQPQHF. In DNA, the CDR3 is TGTGCCAGCAGTTCTTCCGGGACAGGGATAAGTCAGCCCCAGCATTTT.